The clone carrying this T cell receptor beta chain is a singleton in its sample. The antigen is not known. This entry belongs to a study of T cell clonotyping in hematopoietic cell transplantation. Regarding the study as a whole: Higher Inverse Simpson Index values in graft donor and pretransplant recipient predicted broader posttransplant TCR diversity. Few recipient clonotypes overlapped donors; over 97% were de novo at given depth. CD4 and CD8 repertoire contributions could not be separated without sorting.

Some clones are missing from TCRdb's copy, which holds only in-frame ones; the method was immunoSEQ multiplex PCR. The profile shows more than 65,000 clones, 94% of them singletons. The ends lost 1 base at V and 2 bases at J; junction bases unmatched: 4. Germline CDR1 LNHNV, CDR2 YYDKDF (reference sequence). CDR3 length: 15 residues. This chain links TRBV15 with TRBJ1-1; 7 positions match TRBD1. This sequence originates from a man aged 50 to 60 in good health. Some clones in this sample may be carry-over from other donors' samples. The sequenced material came from peripheral blood mononuclear cells. The CDR3 nucleotides are TGTGCCACCAGCAGAGCCGGGACAGCAAACACTGAAGCTTTCTTT. Encoded protein: CATSRAGTANTEAFF.